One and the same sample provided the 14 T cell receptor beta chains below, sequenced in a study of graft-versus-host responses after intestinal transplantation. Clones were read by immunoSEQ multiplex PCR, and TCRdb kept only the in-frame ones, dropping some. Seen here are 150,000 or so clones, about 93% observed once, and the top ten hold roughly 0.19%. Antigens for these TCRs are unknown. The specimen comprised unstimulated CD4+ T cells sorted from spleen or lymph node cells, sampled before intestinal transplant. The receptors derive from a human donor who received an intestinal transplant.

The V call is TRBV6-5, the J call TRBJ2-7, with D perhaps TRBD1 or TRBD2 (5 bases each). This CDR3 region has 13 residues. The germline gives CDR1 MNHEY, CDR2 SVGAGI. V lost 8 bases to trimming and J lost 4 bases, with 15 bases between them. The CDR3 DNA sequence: TGTGCCAGCGGGACGGGGACCGATTACGAGCAGTACTTC. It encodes CASGTGTDYEQYF.

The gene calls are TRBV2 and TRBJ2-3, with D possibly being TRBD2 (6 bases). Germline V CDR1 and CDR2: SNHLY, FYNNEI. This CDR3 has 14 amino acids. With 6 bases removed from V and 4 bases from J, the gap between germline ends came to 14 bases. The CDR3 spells CASRPRLVSDTQYF. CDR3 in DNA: TGTGCCAGCAGACCCAGACTAGTTTCAGATACGCAGTATTTT.

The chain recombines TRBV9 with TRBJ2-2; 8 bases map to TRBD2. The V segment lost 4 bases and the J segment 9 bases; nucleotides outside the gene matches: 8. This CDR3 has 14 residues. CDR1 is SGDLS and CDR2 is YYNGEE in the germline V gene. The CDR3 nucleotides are TGTGCCAGCAGCACAAGCGGGGGTCGTTGGGAGCTGTTTTTT. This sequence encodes CASSTSGGRWELFF.

The CDR3 spells CASSLPTYQNTEAFF. The DNA for the CDR3 is TGTGCCAGCAGTTTACCGACCTACCAGAACACTGAAGCTTTCTTT. The V gene is TRBV28, the J gene TRBJ1-1, with D unresolved. From germline, CDR1 is MDHEN and CDR2 SYDVKM. V was pared by 2 bases and J by 1 base, with 11 bases between. This CDR3 has 15 amino acids.

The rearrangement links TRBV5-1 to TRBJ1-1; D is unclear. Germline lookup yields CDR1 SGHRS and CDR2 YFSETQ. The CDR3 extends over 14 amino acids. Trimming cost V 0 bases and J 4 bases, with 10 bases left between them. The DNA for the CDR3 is TGCGCCAGCAGCTTGGAATGGGGAAGCACTGAAGCTTTCTTT. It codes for CASSLEWGSTEAFF.

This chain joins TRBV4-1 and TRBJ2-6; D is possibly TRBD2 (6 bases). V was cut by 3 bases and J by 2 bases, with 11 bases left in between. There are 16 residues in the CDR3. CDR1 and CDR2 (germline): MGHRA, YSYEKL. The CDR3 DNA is TGCGCCAGCAGCCACGGGCGGGGAACTGGGGCCAACGTCCTGACTTTC. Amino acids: CASSHGRGTGANVLTF.

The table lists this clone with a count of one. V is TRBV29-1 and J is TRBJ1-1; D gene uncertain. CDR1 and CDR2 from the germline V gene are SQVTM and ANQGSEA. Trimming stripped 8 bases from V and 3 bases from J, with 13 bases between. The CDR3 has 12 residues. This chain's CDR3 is CSYGLLDTEAFF. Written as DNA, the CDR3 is TGCAGCTACGGGCTCCTGGACACTGAAGCTTTCTTT.

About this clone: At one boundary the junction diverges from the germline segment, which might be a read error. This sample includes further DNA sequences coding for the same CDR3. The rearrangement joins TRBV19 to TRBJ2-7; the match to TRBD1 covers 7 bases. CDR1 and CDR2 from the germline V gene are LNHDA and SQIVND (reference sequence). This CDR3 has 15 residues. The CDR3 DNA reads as TGCGCCAGTAGTATTACAGGGGCCCTCTCCTACGAGCAGTACTTC. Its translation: CASSITGALSYEQYF.

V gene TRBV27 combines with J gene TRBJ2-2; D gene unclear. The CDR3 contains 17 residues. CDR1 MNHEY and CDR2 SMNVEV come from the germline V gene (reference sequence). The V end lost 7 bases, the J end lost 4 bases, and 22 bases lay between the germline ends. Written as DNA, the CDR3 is TGTGCCAGCAAAAAAAACGCTTTTCTAACTCTCACCGGGGAGCTGTTTTTT. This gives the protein CASKKNAFLTLTGELFF.

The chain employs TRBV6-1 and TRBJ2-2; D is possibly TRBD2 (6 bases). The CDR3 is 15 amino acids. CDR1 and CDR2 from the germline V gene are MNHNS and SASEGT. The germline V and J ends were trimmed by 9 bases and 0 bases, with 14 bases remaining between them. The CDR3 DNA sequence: TGTGCCAGTCCTGGGGAGGCCACGAACACCGGGGAGCTGTTTTTT. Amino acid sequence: CASPGEATNTGELFF.

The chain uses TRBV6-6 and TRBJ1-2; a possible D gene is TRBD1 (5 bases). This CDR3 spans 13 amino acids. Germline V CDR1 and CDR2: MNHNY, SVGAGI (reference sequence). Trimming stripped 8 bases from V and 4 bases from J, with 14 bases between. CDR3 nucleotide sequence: TGTGCCAGCCTATATGGGGGAGGCTATGGCTACACCTTC. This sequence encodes CASLYGGGYGYTF.

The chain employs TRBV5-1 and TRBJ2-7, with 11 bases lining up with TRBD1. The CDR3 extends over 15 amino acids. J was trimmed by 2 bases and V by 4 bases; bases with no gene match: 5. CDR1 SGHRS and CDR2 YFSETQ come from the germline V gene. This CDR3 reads CASSVDRGRTYEQYF. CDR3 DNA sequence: TGCGCCAGCAGCGTGGACAGGGGGCGAACCTACGAGCAGTACTTC.

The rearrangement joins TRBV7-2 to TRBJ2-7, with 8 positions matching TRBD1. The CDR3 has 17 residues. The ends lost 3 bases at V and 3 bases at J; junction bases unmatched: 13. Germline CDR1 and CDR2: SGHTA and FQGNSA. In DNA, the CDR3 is TGTGCCAGCAGCTTTACCATCAGGACAGGGCCCTACTACGAGCAGTACTTC. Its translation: CASSFTIRTGPYYEQYF.

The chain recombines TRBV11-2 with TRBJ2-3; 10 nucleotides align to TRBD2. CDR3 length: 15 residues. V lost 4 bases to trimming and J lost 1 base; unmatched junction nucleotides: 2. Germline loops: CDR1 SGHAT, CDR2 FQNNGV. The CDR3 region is CASSSGLAGTDTQYF. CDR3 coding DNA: TGTGCCAGCAGCTCCGGACTAGCGGGCACAGATACGCAGTATTTT.